The 32 T cell receptor beta chains presented below share a single source sample, sequenced in a study of T cells in Graves' hyperthyroidism and ophthalmopathy. There were TCR beta CDR3 regions amplified from RNA transcripts. Primed by the HTBI set, a first-round RT-PCR was run on the TCR CDR3. Each CDR3 protein is one row after TCRdb ran MiXCR on the multiplex PCR reads. This table holds some 400,000 distinct CDR3 sequences, about 15% found once. Sample: blood. Source of these receptors: a woman aged 55 to 70 with Graves' hyperthyroidism.

Concerning this clonotype itself: This may arise from a read error, as a much more abundant clone is one base away. The rearrangement uses TRBV7-8 and TRBJ2-7; TRBD2 might be the D (7 bases). The CDR3 consists of 15 residues. V lost 4 bases and J 6 bases, leaving 19 bases between the germline ends. Germline CDR1 is SGHVS and CDR2 is FQNEAQ. Written as DNA, the CDR3 is TGTGCCAGCAGCTACCGAGAGGGGGGGAACATCGAGCAGTACTTC. Translated, it gives CASSYREGGNIEQYF.

This clonotype was counted ten times or more. This rearrangement joins TRBV6-1 to TRBJ2-1, with D tentatively TRBD2 (5 bases). Germline CDR1 MNHNS, CDR2 SASEGT. CDR3 length: 13 amino acids. Trimming left V 5 bases short and J 6 bases short, with 11 bases between. This CDR3 is CASSSDSFNEQFF. The CDR3 DNA sequence: TGTGCCAGCAGTTCGGACTCTTTCAATGAGCAGTTCTTC.

This clonotype was counted a few times. For the CDR3, the DNA is TGTGCCAGCAGTTTAAAGGCAGGATTCCCCGGGGAGCCCCAGCATTTT. This codes for CASSLKAGFPGEPQHF. This chain links TRBV27 with TRBJ1-5, with no clear D. This CDR3 has 16 residues. CDR1 MNHEY and CDR2 SMNVEV come from the germline V gene (reference sequence). V was clipped by 2 bases and J by 8 bases, with 19 bases between them.

This clonotype has at least ten counts. This rearrangement joins TRBV9 to TRBJ2-1, with D perhaps TRBD1 (5 bases). CDR1 is SGDLS, CDR2 YYNGEE, per germline. V lost 0 bases to trimming and J lost 2 bases, with 9 bases between them. CDR3 length: 15 residues. The CDR3 nucleotides are TGTGCCAGCAGCGTAGATGGGGCAACCTACAATGAGCAGTTCTTC. Its translation is CASSVDGATYNEQFF.

The rearrangement uses TRBV9 and TRBJ2-1; D might be TRBD2 (6 bases). The germline V gene has CDR1 SGDLS and CDR2 YYNGEE. The CDR3 consists of 15 residues. V was shortened by 1 base and J by 2 bases, with 10 bases between the two germline ends. CDR3 sequence: CASSVRSGPYNEQFF. DNA for the CDR3: TGTGCCAGCAGCGTAAGAAGCGGGCCCTACAATGAGCAGTTCTTC.

This clonotype was observed many times. This chain uses TRBV27 with TRBJ2-1; D remains ambiguous. CDR1 is MNHEY, CDR2 SMNVEV, per germline (reference sequence). The V and J ends lost 8 bases and 2 bases respectively, with 4 bases between them. The CDR3 is 11 residues long. This CDR3 is CASGAYNEQFF. Written as DNA, the CDR3 is TGTGCCAGCGGAGCCTACAATGAGCAGTTCTTC.

As concerns this clonotype: This clone may be a read error of a much larger clone one base away. The chain combines TRBV6-1 with TRBJ2-1; 9 nucleotides align to TRBD2. Germline loops: CDR1 MNHNS, CDR2 SASEGT. The length of the CDR3 is 15 residues. The chain's CDR3 is CASRTKGLAYNEQSF. The CDR3 DNA sequence: TGTGCCAGCAGAACAAAAGGACTAGCGTACAATGAGCAGTCCTTC.

In its sample, this clonotype was seen many times. This chain joins TRBV12-5 and TRBJ2-4; D might be TRBD1 (6 bases). This CDR3 region has 13 residues. V lost 0 bases and J 10 bases, leaving 10 bases between the germline ends. The germline gives CDR1 LGHNT, CDR2 FRNRAP. The CDR3 DNA is TGTGCTAGTGGTTTGGTAGGGGGAAGGATTCAGTACTTC. It specifies CASGLVGGRIQYF.

The CDR3 protein is CASSEERGNSGANVLTF. CDR3 bases: TGTGCCAGCAGTGAGGAGAGGGGGAACTCTGGGGCCAACGTCCTGACTTTC. This rearrangement joins TRBV2 to TRBJ2-6; tentative D call: TRBD1 (6 bases). The CDR3 is 17 amino acids. V lost 3 bases and J lost 0, with 12 bases in between. CDR1 and CDR2 (germline): SNHLY, FYNNEI.

This clonotype was found many times. V gene TRBV18 combines with J gene TRBJ1-1; TRBD1 might be the D (5 bases). CDR3 length: 14 amino acids. The germline gives CDR1 KGHSH, CDR2 LQKENI. V dropped 3 bases and J dropped 4 bases, with 12 bases sitting between them. CDR3 in amino acids: CASSPGREGTEAFF. The DNA of the CDR3 is TGTGCCAGCTCACCGGGCAGGGAAGGCACTGAAGCTTTCTTT.

This clonotype was seen a handful of times. The chain uses TRBV19 and TRBJ2-5; D not certain. V was trimmed by 1 base and J by 5 bases, leaving 8 bases between them. Germline V CDR1 and CDR2: LNHDA, SQIVND (reference sequence). This CDR3 comprises 13 residues. CDR3 DNA sequence: TGTGCCAGTAGTATAGGCCATCCGGAGACCCAGTACTTC. Protein: CASSIGHPETQYF.

Many counts were recorded for this clonotype. The chain recombines TRBV7-9 with TRBJ2-5; D remains unclear. Trimming took 5 bases from V and 1 from J, leaving 8 bases between them. CDR1 is SEHNR, CDR2 FQNEAQ, per germline (reference sequence). The CDR3 extends over 13 amino acids. The CDR3 DNA reads TGTGCCAGCAGCCGGAGCTCCCAAGAGACCCAGTACTTC. Encoded protein: CASSRSSQETQYF.

This clonotype was observed many times. The V gene is TRBV11-2, the J gene TRBJ2-7; D is ambiguous. This CDR3 has 14 amino acids. Germline CDR1 SGHAT, CDR2 FQNNGV. V lost 5 bases and J 2 bases, leaving 13 bases between the germline ends. The CDR3 DNA follows: TGTGCCAGCAGCGACCCATCTGGGGCCTACGAGCAGTACTTC. Amino acids: CASSDPSGAYEQYF.

Many counts were recorded for this clonotype. The chain joins TRBV30 to TRBJ2-1, with TRBD2 matching 7 bases. The CDR3 length is 16 residues. Trimming took 0 bases from V and 1 from J; bases not matched to a gene: 6. Germline CDR1 and CDR2: GTSNPN and SVGIG (reference sequence). The chain's CDR3 is CAWSVRGGSSYNEQFF. As DNA, the CDR3 is TGTGCCTGGAGTGTACGAGGCGGGAGTTCCTACAATGAGCAGTTCTTC. Using reference TRBV30 and TRBJ2-1 for the parts outside the CDR3, the full variable domain is SQTIHQWPATLVQPVGSPLSLECTVEGTSNPNLYWYRQAAGRGLQLLFYSVGIGQISSEVPQNLSASRPQDRQFILSSKKLLLSDSGFYLCAWSVRGGSSYNEQFFGPGTRLTVL.

This clonotype was counted at least ten times. J is TRBJ1-2 and V is TRBV6-1; a possible D gene is TRBD1 (6 bases). Trimming cost V 5 bases and J 0 bases, with 13 bases left between them. The germline gives CDR1 MNHNS, CDR2 SASEGT. This CDR3 contains 15 residues. The CDR3 DNA follows: TGTGCCAGCAGTTACGGGGGGCCCACTAACTATGGCTACACCTTC. It yields the protein CASSYGGPTNYGYTF.

Ten or more counts support this clonotype. The chain joins TRBV3-1 to TRBJ2-1; D is possibly TRBD2 (5 bases). Germline V gene sequence: CDR1 LGHDT, CDR2 YNNKEL (reference sequence). The CDR3 covers 15 residues. Deletions cut 0 bases from V and 7 bases from J, with 13 bases between. The CDR3: CASSQDGIATNEQFF. The CDR3, as DNA: TGTGCCAGCAGCCAAGATGGGATAGCGACGAATGAGCAGTTCTTC.

This clonotype was seen a handful of times. The CDR3 loop reads CASSSRGGIPTYGYTF. The CDR3 bases are TGTGCCAGCAGCTCAAGGGGTGGGATCCCAACTTATGGCTACACCTTC. The rearrangement joins TRBV7-3 to TRBJ1-2; tentative D call: TRBD1 (5 bases). The ends were cut back, 4 bases at V and 5 bases at J, with 20 bases in the middle. The CDR3 has 16 amino acids. Germline V lookup: CDR1 SGHTA, CDR2 FQGTGA.

The V call is TRBV27, the J call TRBJ2-7, with TRBD1 as a possible D gene (6 bases). Deletions cut 1 base from V and 2 bases from J, with 12 bases between. Germline CDR1 and CDR2: MNHEY and SMNVEV (reference sequence). CDR3 length equals 15 residues. For the CDR3, the DNA is TGTGCCAGCAGTTTATTGTCAGGGGAACCCTACGAGCAGTACTTC. Translating gives CASSLLSGEPYEQYF.

This clonotype occurred many times. The rearrangement links TRBV11-1 to TRBJ2-7; 14 bases map to TRBD2. The germline V gene encodes CDR1 SGHAT and CDR2 FQDESV (reference sequence). This CDR3 is built from 16 residues. V lost 3 bases and J lost 6; bases outside the gene matches: 7. The CDR3 loop is CASSFLLTSGRVEQYF. CDR3 nucleotide sequence: TGTGCCAGCAGCTTCCTCCTGACTAGCGGGAGGGTCGAGCAGTACTTC.

This clonotype has ten or more counts. In DNA form, the CDR3 reads TGTGCCAGCAGCCAAGAGGCCGAGCAGTACTTC. It translates to CASSQEAEQYF. This chain links TRBV3-1 with TRBJ2-7; D remains unclear. In germline, CDR1 is LGHDT, CDR2 YNNKEL (reference sequence). This CDR3 spans 11 amino acids. V was trimmed by 0 bases and J by 6 bases, leaving 3 bases between them.

This clonotype was observed a handful of times. This chain uses TRBV24-1 with TRBJ2-1; D might be TRBD2 (6 bases). The CDR3 is 15 amino acids. Per the germline V gene, CDR1 is KGHDR and CDR2 is SFDVKD. Trimming stripped 3 bases from V and 7 bases from J, with 15 bases between. CDR3 loop: CATSDPTREENEQFF. The CDR3 region has the DNA TGTGCCACCAGTGATCCTACGAGGGAGGAAAATGAGCAGTTCTTC.

This clonotype was observed many times. V usage is TRBV19 and J usage is TRBJ2-5; D call uncertain. CDR1 is LNHDA, CDR2 SQIVND, per germline (reference sequence). Trimming left V 5 bases short and J 1 base short, with 8 bases between. The CDR3 has 13 amino acids. The chain's CDR3 is CASSGPSQETQYF. The CDR3 DNA follows: TGTGCCAGTAGTGGACCGAGCCAAGAGACCCAGTACTTC.

The sample holds many counts of this clonotype. J is TRBJ1-1 and V is TRBV4-1, with D perhaps TRBD1 (6 bases). V lost 4 bases to trimming and J lost 0 bases, with 12 bases between them. CDR3 length: 15 amino acids. Germline V gives CDR1 MGHRA, CDR2 YSYEKL. This CDR3 is CASSPATGLNTEAFF. The CDR3 DNA reads TGCGCCAGCAGCCCAGCCACAGGGCTGAACACTGAAGCTTTCTTT.

This chain links TRBV27 with TRBJ2-7; 9 bases are a match to TRBD2. This CDR3 comprises 16 residues. Germline trimming cut 2 bases from V and 4 bases from J; bases unmatched to any gene: 9. Germline V CDR1 and CDR2: MNHEY, SMNVEV (reference sequence). In DNA form, the CDR3 reads TGTGCCAGCAGTTTAACCCTACTAGCGGGCGTATACGAGCAGTACTTC. This gives the protein CASSLTLLAGVYEQYF.

This clonotype was observed at least ten times. The J gene is TRBJ2-7, the V gene TRBV27; possibly TRBD2 for D (6 bases). Germline loops: CDR1 MNHEY, CDR2 SMNVEV (reference sequence). The germline V and J ends were trimmed by 2 bases and 4 bases, with 9 bases remaining between them. CDR3 length: 13 amino acids. CDR3 DNA sequence: TGTGCCAGCAGTTTAGCGGGAATGTACGAGCAGTACTTC. This codes for CASSLAGMYEQYF.

This clonotype came up a few times. V usage is TRBV4-1 and J usage is TRBJ2-7; 9 bases align to TRBD1. The CDR3 loop spans 15 amino acids. The V segment lost 3 bases and the J segment 3 bases; nucleotides outside the gene matches: 6. Germline V gene lookup returns CDR1 MGHRA and CDR2 YSYEKL. The CDR3 loop reads CASSQFSTGGYEQYF. CDR3 coding DNA: TGCGCCAGCAGCCAGTTTTCGACAGGGGGCTACGAGCAGTACTTC.

The count of this clonotype is one. The chain recombines TRBV7-9 with TRBJ2-5; the D gene is possibly TRBD2 (5 bases). CDR3 length: 14 residues. In germline, CDR1 is SEHNR, CDR2 FQNEAQ (reference sequence). Trimming removed 0 bases at V and 13 bases at J, with 18 bases between. The CDR3 reads CASSLAGEWPRLYF. The CDR3 coding sequence is TGTGCCAGCAGCTTAGCGGGAGAGTGGCCCCGACTGTACTTC. Full variable domain (rest looked up from reference TRBV7-9 and TRBJ2-5): DTGVSQNPRHKITKRGQNVTFRCDPISEHNRLYWYRQTLGQGPEFLTYFQNEAQLEKSRLLSDRFSAERPKGSFSTLEIQRTEQGDSAMYLCASSLAGEWPRLYFGPGTRLLVL.

Comments on this clonotype: A much larger clone is a single base away; this may be a read error. The J gene is TRBJ2-1, the V gene TRBV2; TRBD2 aligns across 9 bases. Germline V lookup: CDR1 SNHLY, CDR2 FYNNEI. This CDR3 contains 14 residues. V trimming: 6 bases; J trimming: 7 bases; junction bases outside the gene matches: 7. Here the CDR3 reads CASRGLAGKNEQFF. CDR3 nucleotide sequence: TGTGCCAGCAGGGGGCTAGCGGGAAAGAATGAGCAGTTCTTC.

This clonotype was detected a few times. V is TRBV7-9 and J is TRBJ2-3, with D uncertain. The germline CDR1 and CDR2 sequences are SEHNR and FQNEAQ (reference sequence). Trimming removed 2 bases from V and 2 bases from J, with 11 bases in between. The CDR3 is 15 residues long. The CDR3 here is CASSLMFGLTDTQYF. The DNA for the CDR3 is TGTGCCAGCAGCTTAATGTTCGGCCTCACAGATACGCAGTATTTT.

Many counts were recorded for this clonotype. This chain links TRBV6-6 with TRBJ2-7, with a possible D match to TRBD2 (6 bases). CDR3 size: 14 residues. The V and J ends lost 2 bases and 0 bases respectively, with 8 bases between them. Germline CDR1 reads MNHNY; CDR2 reads SVGAGI (reference sequence). CDR3 residues: CASSYIGSSYEQYF. Written as DNA, the CDR3 is TGTGCCAGCAGTTACATCGGGAGCTCCTACGAGCAGTACTTC.

There are a few counts of this clonotype. The gene calls are TRBV20-1 and TRBJ2-5; 8 bases are a match to TRBD2. V lost 1 base to trimming and J lost 4 bases; unmatched junction nucleotides: 8. CDR1 and CDR2 from the germline V gene are DFQATT and SNEGSKA (reference sequence). There are 15 residues in the CDR3. CDR3 loop: CSARGRSGVIETQYF. DNA for the CDR3: TGCAGTGCTAGAGGACGTAGCGGGGTAATAGAGACCCAGTACTTC.

The V gene is TRBV5-1, the J gene TRBJ1-1; no reliable D call. This CDR3 has 14 amino acids. CDR1 SGHRS and CDR2 YFSETQ come from the germline V gene. V dropped 6 bases and J dropped 4 bases, with 16 bases sitting between them. The CDR3 spells CASTSLGVSTEAFF. For the CDR3, the DNA is TGCGCCAGCACGAGTCTTGGGGTGTCCACTGAAGCTTTCTTT.